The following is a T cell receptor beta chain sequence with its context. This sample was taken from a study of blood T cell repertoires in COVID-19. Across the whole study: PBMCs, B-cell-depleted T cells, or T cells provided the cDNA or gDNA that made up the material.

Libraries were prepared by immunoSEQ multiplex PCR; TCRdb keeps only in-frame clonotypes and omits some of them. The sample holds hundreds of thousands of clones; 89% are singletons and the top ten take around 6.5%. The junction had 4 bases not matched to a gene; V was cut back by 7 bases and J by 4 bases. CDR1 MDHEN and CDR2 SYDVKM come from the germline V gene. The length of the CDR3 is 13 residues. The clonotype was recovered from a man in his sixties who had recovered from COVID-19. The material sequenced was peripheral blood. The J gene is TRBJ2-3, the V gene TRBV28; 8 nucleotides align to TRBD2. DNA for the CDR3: TGTGCCAGCACGGGGGGGGTTCCAGATACGCAGTATTTT. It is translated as CASTGGVPDTQYF.